Following are 24 T cell receptor beta chains from one sample sequenced in a study of blood T cells in healthy people across ages. PCR was performed a second time for roughly 7 to 12 cycles using a sample-barcoded 5' primer and a J-beta primer mix. Using its own MiXCR run on the 5' RACE reads, TCRdb lists one record per CDR3 protein. The profile shows about 1.6 million distinct CDR3 sequences, around 36% of them singletons. The sequencing sample was made of blood. All receptors derive from a woman aged 30 to 39 in good health.

This clonotype was detected only a few times. J is TRBJ2-3 and V is TRBV20-1; D is ambiguous. Trimming left V 0 bases short and J 4 bases short, with 8 bases between. The germline gives CDR1 DFQATT, CDR2 SNEGSKA (reference sequence). The CDR3 sequence is 13 residues long. The chain's CDR3 is CSARERPSDTQYF. CDR3 bases: TGCAGTGCTAGAGAGCGACCGTCAGATACGCAGTATTTT.

Only one count was recorded for this clonotype. The rearrangement joins TRBV5-1 to TRBJ2-1; TRBD1 aligns across 9 bases. The ends lost 0 bases at V and 9 bases at J; junction bases unmatched: 7. The germline V gene has CDR1 SGHRS and CDR2 YFSETQ. This CDR3 is built from 15 residues. CDR3 amino acids: CASSLDTGTGSEQFF. CDR3 coding DNA: TGCGCCAGCAGCTTGGATACCGGGACAGGGAGTGAGCAGTTCTTC.

In its sample, this clonotype was seen a few times. The chain combines TRBV10-3 with TRBJ2-1; D is undetermined. Looked up from germline, CDR1 is ENHRY and CDR2 is SYGVKD. The CDR3 spans 16 residues. V lost 4 bases and J 0 bases, leaving 13 bases between the germline ends. The CDR3 coding sequence is TGTGCCATCAGTGCCCATGGCGGCAGCTCCTACAATGAGCAGTTCTTC. Protein sequence: CAISAHGGSSYNEQFF.

J is TRBJ1-2 and V is TRBV7-9; perhaps TRBD1 as D (5 bases). The V gene's germline CDR1 is SEHNR and CDR2 FQNEAQ (reference sequence). V was clipped by 2 bases and J by 4 bases, with 11 bases between them. This CDR3 contains 14 residues. This chain's CDR3 is CASSLSPTGYGYTF. CDR3 nucleotides: TGTGCCAGCAGCTTATCCCCCACAGGCTATGGCTACACCTTC.

On this clonotype itself: A much larger clone lies a single base off, so this may be a read error. The rearrangement uses TRBV6-2 or TRBV6-3 and TRBJ2-5; TRBD1 is a possible D gene (5 bases). Per germline, CDR1 MNHEY and CDR2 SVGEGT. The CDR3 loop spans 15 amino acids. The CDR3 loop reads CVSSYQDTLRETQYF. The CDR3 coding sequence is TGTGTCAGCAGTTACCAGGACACCCTGAGGGAGACCCAGTACTTC.

For this clonotype: The junction differs from germline at one of its ends, possibly a read error. The chain couples TRBV6-6 to TRBJ1-4; no firm D call. The CDR3 is made up of 16 amino acids. Germline CDR1 and CDR2: MNHNY and SVGAGI (reference sequence). The CDR3 bases are TGTGCCAGCAGCTCGATGCAACTTGACGGTTTTGAAAAACGGTTTTTT. Protein sequence: CASSSMQLDGFEKRFF.

This clonotype appeared a few times. The rearrangement links TRBV10-3 to TRBJ1-1; TRBD1 is a possible D gene (5 bases). CDR3 length: 15 amino acids. Trimming stripped 7 bases from V and 3 bases from J, with 18 bases between. CDR1 ENHRY and CDR2 SYGVKD come from the germline V gene. This chain's CDR3 is CAIKFTGGLDTEAFF. CDR3 DNA sequence: TGTGCCATCAAATTCACGGGGGGATTGGACACTGAAGCTTTCTTT.

The chain has TRBV20-1 and TRBJ2-2, with D unresolved. The CDR3 sequence is 12 residues long. The V end lost 1 base, the J end lost 9 bases, and 9 bases lay between the germline ends. Germline-derived CDR1 and CDR2 are DFQATT and SNEGSKA (reference sequence). For the CDR3, the DNA is TGCAGTGCTAGAGGATGGGCTAGGGAGCTGTTTTTT. Residues: CSARGWARELFF.

The chain employs TRBV15 and TRBJ2-3; the D is unclear. The CDR3 spans 14 residues. Deletions cut 0 bases from V and 4 bases from J, with 8 bases between. CDR1 and CDR2 from the germline V gene are LNHNV and YYDKDF (reference sequence). This CDR3 is CATSRERVPDTQYF. Written as DNA, the CDR3 is TGTGCCACCAGCAGAGAAAGGGTCCCAGATACGCAGTATTTT. The complete variable domain, with remaining parts taken from reference TRBV15 and TRBJ2-3, reads DAMVIQNPRYQVTQFGKPVTLSCSQTLNHNVMYWYQQKSSQAPKLLFHYYDKDFNNEADTPDNFQSRRPNTSFCFLDIRSPGLGDTAMYLCATSRERVPDTQYFGPGTRLTVL.

This chain connects TRBV5-1 to TRBJ2-1, with 8 bases lining up with TRBD1. After removal of 4 bases from V and 9 bases from J, the junction contained 12 bases not matched to a gene. The CDR3 extends over 15 amino acids. Looked up from germline, CDR1 is SGHRS and CDR2 is YFSETQ. Here the CDR3 DNA reads TGCGCCAGCAGCCCTAGACAGGGGTCGAACGGTGAGCAGTTCTTC. It translates to CASSPRQGSNGEQFF.

This clonotype was seen more than once but under ten times. Relative to the germline gene, one junction end is altered; a read error may explain this. In DNA form, the CDR3 reads TGTGCCAGCAGGTTGGACAGGGGGACCTACGAGCAGTACTTC. It is translated as CASRLDRGTYEQYF. The chain joins TRBV5-5 to TRBJ2-7; TRBD1 matches 10 bases. Germline CDR1 is SGHKS and CDR2 is YYEKEE (reference sequence). The CDR3 extends over 14 amino acids.

The V and J genes are TRBV30 and TRBJ1-1; the D is unclear. Germline V gives CDR1 GTSNPN, CDR2 SVGIG (reference sequence). The CDR3 is 15 amino acids. With 4 bases removed from V and 8 bases from J, the gap between germline ends came to 23 bases. In DNA form, the CDR3 reads TGTGCCTGGACTAGGGTATTGAGTATAAGAGCAGAAGCTTTCTTT. Encoded protein: CAWTRVLSIRAEAFF.

The chain combines TRBV18 with TRBJ1-1; the match to TRBD1 covers 7 bases. The CDR3 consists of 13 residues. V shed 3 bases and J 9 bases; nucleotides not matched to a gene: 7. CDR1 KGHSH and CDR2 LQKENI come from the germline V gene. CDR3 protein: CASSPDDRVQAFF. The CDR3, as DNA: TGTGCCAGCTCACCGGACGACAGGGTTCAAGCTTTCTTT.

V usage is TRBV20-1 and J usage is TRBJ2-1; a possible D gene is TRBD2 (6 bases). V was pared by 2 bases and J by 6 bases, with 17 bases between. This CDR3 spans 15 amino acids. Germline V gene lookup returns CDR1 DFQATT and CDR2 SNEGSKA (reference sequence). As DNA, the CDR3 is TGCAGTGCTAGATGGGGGGAGAGAGGATCCAATGAGCAGTTCTTC. Translating gives CSARWGERGSNEQFF.

The CDR3 sequence: CSASPSGGALITDTQYF. DNA for the CDR3: TGCAGTGCTAGTCCTAGCGGGGGGGCCTTGATAACAGATACGCAGTATTTT. The chain uses TRBV20-1 and TRBJ2-3; TRBD2 aligns across 12 bases. This CDR3 spans 17 amino acids. Germline V gene sequence: CDR1 DFQATT, CDR2 SNEGSKA (reference sequence). V lost 3 bases, J lost 3 bases, and 10 bases stayed unmatched.

The chain combines TRBV12-3 or TRBV12-4 with TRBJ1-1; maybe TRBD1 (5 bases). The V end was cut by 6 bases, the J end by 10 bases, with 15 bases between. The CDR3 runs to 12 residues. CDR3 residues: CASRSAGGGAFF. In nucleotides, the CDR3 is TGTGCCAGCAGGTCGGCGGGGGGAGGAGCTTTCTTT.

Ten or more counts support this clonotype. The chain is built from TRBV7-2 and TRBJ2-7; 9 nucleotides line up with TRBD2. The ends lost 6 bases at V and 4 bases at J; junction bases unmatched: 7. Germline V gene lookup returns CDR1 SGHTA and CDR2 FQGNSA. This CDR3 spans 14 amino acids. The CDR3 region has the DNA TGTGCCAGCAGATCTAGCGGGGAGTCTTACGAGCAGTACTTC. Protein product: CASRSSGESYEQYF.

This clonotype was recorded a few times. The chain carries TRBV9 and TRBJ2-3; possibly TRBD1 for D (6 bases). Germline CDR1 SGDLS, CDR2 YYNGEE. Deletions cut 2 bases from V and 10 bases from J, with 14 bases between. The CDR3 consists of 13 residues. The CDR3 coding sequence is TGTGCCAGCAGCGTCCAAGCGAACAGGGCGCAGTATTTT. This sequence encodes CASSVQANRAQYF.

The rearrangement joins TRBV5-4 to TRBJ2-1, with 9 bases lining up with TRBD1. The CDR3 extends over 17 amino acids. Germline V lookup: CDR1 SGHNT, CDR2 YYREEE (reference sequence). V lost 4 bases and J lost 4; bases outside the gene matches: 12. In DNA, the CDR3 is TGTGCCAGCAGCGTACCCGTGGGGACAGGGAAGTACAATGAGCAGTTCTTC. Its protein product is CASSVPVGTGKYNEQFF.

Regarding this clonotype: The CDR3 end shows no conserved phenylalanine or tryptophan, and so a read error is likely. J is TRBJ1-5 and V is TRBV6-5, with TRBD1 as a possible D gene (6 bases). Germline V gene lookup returns CDR1 MNHEY and CDR2 SVGAGI. V was trimmed by 4 bases and J by 1 base, leaving 14 bases between them. This CDR3 region has 16 residues. DNA of the CDR3: TGTGCCAGCAGTTCCGCTGGGGGGGGCAGCAATCAGCCCCAGCATGTT. Protein product: CASSSAGGGSNQPQHV.

This clonotype was counted between two and nine times. The chain is built from TRBV7-9 and TRBJ2-7; D gene uncertain. There are 15 residues in the CDR3. From germline, CDR1 is SEHNR and CDR2 FQNEAQ (reference sequence). The V end lost 6 bases, the J end lost 0 bases, and 15 bases lay between the germline ends. The CDR3 here is CASRAVGSSSYEQYF. CDR3 bases: TGTGCCAGCAGGGCCGTGGGGTCGAGCTCCTACGAGCAGTACTTC.

Concerning this clonotype itself: Germline and junction disagree at one end, which may indicate a read error. The chain links TRBV3-1 to TRBJ1-5; maybe TRBD1 (6 bases). The germline CDR1 and CDR2 sequences are LGHDT and YNNKEL (reference sequence). There are 14 residues in the CDR3. CDR3 protein: CANSQGQSNQPQHF. The CDR3 nucleotides are TGTGCCAACAGCCAAGGACAGAGCAATCAGCCCCAGCATTTT.

The sample holds a few counts of this clonotype. The chain links TRBV9 to TRBJ2-5; D remains unclear. The V end was cut by 0 bases, the J end by 5 bases, with 8 bases between. CDR1 and CDR2 (germline): SGDLS, YYNGEE. The CDR3 runs to 13 residues. CDR3 DNA: TGTGCCAGCAGCGTAGAAGGGCGTGAGACCCAGTACTTC. It encodes CASSVEGRETQYF.

In its sample, this clonotype was seen a few times. The chain uses TRBV9 and TRBJ2-5; possible D gene TRBD2, 5 bases. The CDR3 consists of 14 residues. V was cut by 4 bases and J by 0 bases, with 10 bases left in between. CDR1 is SGDLS and CDR2 is YYNGEE in the germline V gene. The DNA of the CDR3 is TGTGCCAGCAGCTCTCAAGCGGACCAAGAGACCCAGTACTTC. Protein product: CASSSQADQETQYF.